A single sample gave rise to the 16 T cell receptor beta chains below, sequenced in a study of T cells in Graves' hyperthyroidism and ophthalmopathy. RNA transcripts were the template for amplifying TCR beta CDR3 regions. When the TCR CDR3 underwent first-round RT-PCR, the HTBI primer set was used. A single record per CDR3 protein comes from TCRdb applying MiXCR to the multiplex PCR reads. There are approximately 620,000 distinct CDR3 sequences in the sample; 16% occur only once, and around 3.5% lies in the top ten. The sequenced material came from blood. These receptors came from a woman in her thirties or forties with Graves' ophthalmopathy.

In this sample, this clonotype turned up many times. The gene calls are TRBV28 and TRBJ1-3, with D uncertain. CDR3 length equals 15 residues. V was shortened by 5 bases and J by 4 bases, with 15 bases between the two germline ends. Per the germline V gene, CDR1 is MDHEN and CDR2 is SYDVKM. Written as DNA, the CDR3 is TGTGCCAGCAGTCCGGGTGGGGAGGCGGGAAACACCATATATTTT. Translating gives CASSPGGEAGNTIYF. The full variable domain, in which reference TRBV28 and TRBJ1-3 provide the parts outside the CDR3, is DVKVTQSSRYLVKRTGEKVFLECVQDMDHENMFWYRQDPGLGLRLIYFSYDVKMKEKGDIPEGYSVSREKKERFSLILESASTNQTSMYLCASSPGGEAGNTIYFGEGSWLTVV.

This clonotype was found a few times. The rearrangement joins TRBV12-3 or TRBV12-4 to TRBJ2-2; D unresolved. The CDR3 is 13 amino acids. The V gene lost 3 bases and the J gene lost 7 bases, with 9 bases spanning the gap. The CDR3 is CASSFGFFGELFF. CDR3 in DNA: TGTGCCAGCAGTTTTGGTTTCTTCGGGGAGCTGTTTTTT.

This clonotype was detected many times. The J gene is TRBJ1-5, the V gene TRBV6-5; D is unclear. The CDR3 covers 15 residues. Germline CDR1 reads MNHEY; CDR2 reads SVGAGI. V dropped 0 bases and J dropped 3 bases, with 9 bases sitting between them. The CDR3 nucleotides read TGTGCCAGCAGTTACTCGGGCAGCTCCAATCAGCCCCAGCATTTT. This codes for CASSYSGSSNQPQHF.

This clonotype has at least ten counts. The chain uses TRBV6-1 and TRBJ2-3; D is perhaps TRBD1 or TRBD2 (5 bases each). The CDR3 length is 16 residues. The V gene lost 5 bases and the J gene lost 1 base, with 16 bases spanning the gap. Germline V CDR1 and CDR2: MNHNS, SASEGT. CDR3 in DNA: TGTGCCAGCAGTCGAGGTACGGGGCAGCGCACAGATACGCAGTATTTT. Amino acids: CASSRGTGQRTDTQYF.

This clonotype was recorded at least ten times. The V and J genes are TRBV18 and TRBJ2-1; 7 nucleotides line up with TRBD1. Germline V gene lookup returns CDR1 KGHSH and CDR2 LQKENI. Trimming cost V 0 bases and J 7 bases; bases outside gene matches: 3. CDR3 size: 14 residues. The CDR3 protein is CASSPPTGTNEQFF. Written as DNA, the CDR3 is TGTGCCAGCTCACCACCGACAGGGACGAATGAGCAGTTCTTC.

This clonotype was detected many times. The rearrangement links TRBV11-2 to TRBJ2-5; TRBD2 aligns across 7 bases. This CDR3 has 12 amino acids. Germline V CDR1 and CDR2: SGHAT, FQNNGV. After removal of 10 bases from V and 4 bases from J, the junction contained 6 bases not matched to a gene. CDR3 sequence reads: CATKPGGETQYF. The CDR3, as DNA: TGTGCCACCAAACCGGGGGGAGAGACCCAGTACTTC. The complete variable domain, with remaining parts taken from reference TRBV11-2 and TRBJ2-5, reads EAGVAQSPRYKIIEKRQSVAFWCNPISGHATLYWYQQILGQGPKLLIQFQNNGVVDDSQLPKDRFSAERLKGVDSTLKIQPAKLEDSAVYLCATKPGGETQYFGPGTRLLVL.

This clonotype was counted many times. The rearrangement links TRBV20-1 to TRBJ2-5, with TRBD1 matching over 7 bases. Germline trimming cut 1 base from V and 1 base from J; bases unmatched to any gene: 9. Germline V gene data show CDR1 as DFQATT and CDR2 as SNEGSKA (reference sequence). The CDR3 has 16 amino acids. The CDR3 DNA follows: TGCAGTGCTAGAGTAGGACCCAGGACAGGCCAAGAGACCCAGTACTTC. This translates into CSARVGPRTGQETQYF.

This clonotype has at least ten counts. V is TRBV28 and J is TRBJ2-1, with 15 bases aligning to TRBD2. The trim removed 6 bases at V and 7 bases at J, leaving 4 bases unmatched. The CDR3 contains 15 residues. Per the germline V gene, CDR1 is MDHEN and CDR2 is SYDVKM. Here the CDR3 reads CASREGTSGRNEQFF. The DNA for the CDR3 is TGTGCCAGCAGGGAAGGGACTAGCGGGAGGAATGAGCAGTTCTTC.

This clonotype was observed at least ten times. This CDR3 is CSATHPGQAALDTQYF. CDR3 bases: TGCAGTGCGACTCACCCGGGACAGGCTGCCCTAGATACGCAGTATTTT. This chain connects TRBV20-1 to TRBJ2-3; 8 nucleotides agree with TRBD1. The CDR3 consists of 16 residues. V dropped 6 bases and J dropped 5; count of bases not matched to a gene: 16. Germline assignment: CDR1 DFQATT and CDR2 SNEGSKA (reference sequence).

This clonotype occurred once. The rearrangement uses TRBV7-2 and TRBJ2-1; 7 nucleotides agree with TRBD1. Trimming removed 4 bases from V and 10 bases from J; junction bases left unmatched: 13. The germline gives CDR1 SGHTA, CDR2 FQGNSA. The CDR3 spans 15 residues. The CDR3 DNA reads TGTGCCAGCAGCTCCTTGGGCAGGGGGTGGAAAGAGCAGTTCTTC. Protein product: CASSSLGRGWKEQFF.

The chain's CDR3 is CAISEQVGNYGYTF. The CDR3 DNA reads as TGTGCCATCAGTGAACAGGTCGGAAACTATGGCTACACCTTC. The rearrangement uses TRBV10-3 and TRBJ1-2; possibly TRBD1 for D (5 bases). V lost 3 bases, J lost 2 bases, and 10 bases lay in between. This CDR3 has 14 residues. CDR1 ENHRY and CDR2 SYGVKD come from the germline V gene.

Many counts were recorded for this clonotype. Here the CDR3 DNA reads TGTGCCATCAGCGTTGACAGGGCAGGTTCACCCCTCCACTTT. Protein product: CAISVDRAGSPLHF. V is TRBV10-3 and J is TRBJ1-6; 7 positions agree with TRBD1. CDR3 length equals 14 residues. Germline CDR1 ENHRY, CDR2 SYGVKD. J was trimmed by 9 bases and V by 6 bases; bases with no gene match: 8.

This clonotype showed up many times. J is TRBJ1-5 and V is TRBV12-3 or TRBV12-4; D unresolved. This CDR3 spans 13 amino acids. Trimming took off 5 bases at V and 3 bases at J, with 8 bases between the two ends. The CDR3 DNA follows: TGTGCCAGCAGTCAAGGGTTCAATCAGCCCCAGCATTTT. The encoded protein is CASSQGFNQPQHF.

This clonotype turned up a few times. For the CDR3, the DNA is TGTGCCACCAGCAGGGGACAGGGGGATGAGCAGTTCTTC. This gives the protein CATSRGQGDEQFF. V is TRBV15 and J is TRBJ2-1; TRBD1 matches at 11 bases. The junction had 0 bases not matched to a gene; V was cut back by 3 bases and J by 8 bases. The CDR3 has 13 amino acids. Per the germline V gene, CDR1 is LNHNV and CDR2 is YYDKDF (reference sequence).

Here the CDR3 reads CASSSGLIGYEQYF. CDR3 in DNA: TGTGCCAGCAGCTCGGGACTGATTGGCTACGAGCAGTACTTC. The chain has TRBV27 and TRBJ2-7; TRBD2 might be the D (6 bases). Germline loops: CDR1 MNHEY, CDR2 SMNVEV (reference sequence). The CDR3 loop spans 14 amino acids. V shed 6 bases and J shed 3 bases, with 15 bases lying between them.

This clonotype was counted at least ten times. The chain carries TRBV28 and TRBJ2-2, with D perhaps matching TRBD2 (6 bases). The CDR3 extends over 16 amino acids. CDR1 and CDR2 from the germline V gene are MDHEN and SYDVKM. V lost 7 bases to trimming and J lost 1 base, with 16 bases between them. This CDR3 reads CASIPHGRGNTGELFF. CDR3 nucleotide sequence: TGTGCCAGCATTCCTCACGGGAGAGGGAACACCGGGGAGCTGTTTTTT.